One sample yielded the 29 T cell receptor beta chains listed below, sequenced in a study of CD8+CD57+ T cells in acquired aplastic anemia. CDR3 and TCR beta VDJ profiling relied on a genomic DNA template. TCRdb independently ran MiXCR on the reads; one entry per CDR3 protein. Of some 200,000 distinct CDR3 sequences detected, 60% to 65% appear once; the ten largest clones hold less than 30%. The source material was sorted CD4+, CD8+, or CD8+CD57+ T cells (not recorded which) from PBMCs. Receptors were obtained from a human donor in good health.

Remarks on this clonotype: The junction shows a germline mismatch at one end, possibly a read error. The chain is built from TRBV20-1 and TRBJ2-1, with D possibly TRBD2 on 5 matching bases. Germline V gene data show CDR1 as DFQATT and CDR2 as SNEGSKA (reference sequence). The CDR3 has 11 amino acids. The CDR3 loop is CSARVVGSAHF. In DNA, the CDR3 is TGCAGTGCTAGAGTTGTGGGTAGCGCGCACTTC.

The chain links TRBV20-1 to TRBJ2-7, with 9 bases fitting TRBD2. V trimming: 4 bases; J trimming: 3 bases; junction bases outside the gene matches: 7. The CDR3 is made up of 14 amino acids. Germline values: CDR1 DFQATT, CDR2 SNEGSKA (reference sequence). This CDR3 is CSATVRGRVYEQYF. CDR3 in DNA: TGCAGTGCTACAGTCCGCGGGAGGGTCTACGAGCAGTACTTC.

V and J are TRBV10-3 and TRBJ2-3; 8 nucleotides align to TRBD2. This CDR3 has 13 residues. V was pared by 10 bases and J by 5 bases, with 8 bases of the junction left unmatched. The germline V gene encodes CDR1 ENHRY and CDR2 SYGVKD. CDR3: CATRGGHGDTQYF. The CDR3 bases are TGTGCCACCCGGGGGGGGCATGGAGATACGCAGTATTTT.

The CDR3 sequence is CALGGNSPLHF. The DNA of the CDR3 is TGTGCCTTGGGTGGGAATTCACCCCTCCACTTT. This chain joins TRBV30 and TRBJ1-6; D ambiguous. The CDR3 is 11 residues long. V lost 7 bases, J lost 7 bases, and 8 bases lay in between. Per germline, CDR1 GTSNPN and CDR2 SVGIG (reference sequence). The full variable domain, rest sourced from reference TRBV30 and TRBJ1-6, is SQTIHQWPATLVQPVGSPLSLECTVEGTSNPNLYWYRQAAGRGLQLLFYSVGIGQISSEVPQNLSASRPQDRQFILSSKKLLLSDSGFYLCALGGNSPLHFGNGTRLTVT.

The chain links TRBV6-6 to TRBJ2-7; D gene unclear. Trimming pared 0 bases from V and 7 bases from J, leaving 4 bases between. Per germline, CDR1 MNHNY and CDR2 SVGAGI (reference sequence). CDR3 length equals 11 residues. In nucleotides, the CDR3 is TGTGCCAGCAGTTACTCAGGGGAGCAGTACTTC. As protein: CASSYSGEQYF.

The V gene is TRBV7-2, the J gene TRBJ2-7; maybe TRBD2 (5 bases). Germline values: CDR1 SGHTA, CDR2 FQGNSA. The CDR3 has 17 residues. V was pared by 5 bases and J by 5 bases, with 25 bases between. The CDR3 loop reads CASSLDAGSGTGDEQYF. CDR3 coding DNA: TGTGCCAGCAGCCTAGACGCTGGATCGGGCACCGGGGACGAGCAGTACTTC.

As concerns this clonotype: The junction does not match germline at one end; this may be a read error. V is TRBV5-1 and J is TRBJ2-1; 7 bases agree with TRBD1. The CDR3 sequence is 15 residues long. The V gene's germline CDR1 is SGHRS and CDR2 YFSETQ. CDR3 sequence (DNA): TGCGCCAGCAGCTTGGTACAGGGACAGAACAATGAGCAGCTCTTC. It specifies CASSLVQGQNNEQLF.

This clonotype was found many times. The J gene is TRBJ1-1, the V gene TRBV20-1; possibly TRBD1 for D (6 bases). Germline loops: CDR1 DFQATT, CDR2 SNEGSKA (reference sequence). V lost 4 bases and J 4 bases, leaving 22 bases between the germline ends. The CDR3 is 16 amino acids. CDR3 coding DNA: TGCAGTGCTATATGGCCCCAATGGACAGCGGGCACTGAAGCTTTCTTT. Its translation: CSAIWPQWTAGTEAFF.

The rearrangement uses TRBV6-1 and TRBJ1-4; possibly TRBD1 for D (5 bases). Germline values: CDR1 MNHNS, CDR2 SASEGT. V was cut by 5 bases and J by 13 bases, with 20 bases left in between. CDR3 length: 14 amino acids. The CDR3 sequence is CASSPEAGGGRLFF. The DNA of the CDR3 is TGTGCCAGCAGTCCAGAGGCCGGGGGTGGAAGACTGTTTTTT.

With respect to this clonotype: A much larger clone differs by one base, so this may be a read error. CDR3 in amino acids: CASSQSDSGLSKQYF. As DNA, the CDR3 is TGTGCCAGCAGTCAGTCGGACAGCGGGCTCTCCAAGCAGTACTTC. The chain is built from TRBV11-2 and TRBJ2-7; D is perhaps TRBD1 or TRBD2 (6 bases each). Trimming took off 6 bases at V and 8 bases at J, with 23 bases between the two ends. The CDR3 consists of 15 residues. Per the germline V gene, CDR1 is SGHAT and CDR2 is FQNNGV.

In this sample, this clonotype turned up a few times. This could be a read error, since a much larger clone is one nucleotide away. The conserved phenylalanine or tryptophan normally closing the CDR3 is absent here, so this likely arose from a read error. The chain uses TRBV20-1 and TRBJ2-6, with 11 positions matching TRBD1. CDR1 DFQATT and CDR2 SNEGSKA come from the germline V gene (reference sequence). There are 16 residues in the CDR3. The J segment lost 4 bases and the V segment lost 5 bases, leaving 7 bases of the junction unmatched. CDR3 bases: TGCAGTGCTTCCGGGACAGGGGGTCACGGGGCCAACGTCCTGACTTCC. It is translated as CSASGTGGHGANVLTS.

In DNA form, the CDR3 reads TGTGCCAGCGGCCTCCTGGGCAGCGAACAAGAGACCCAGTACTTC. It codes for CASGLLGSEQETQYF. The chain uses TRBV7-9 and TRBJ2-5, with D unresolved. Germline V lookup: CDR1 SEHNR, CDR2 FQNEAQ (reference sequence). V lost 8 bases and J 2 bases, leaving 18 bases between the germline ends. The CDR3 runs to 15 residues.

This clonotype has only a few counts. The rearrangement uses TRBV2 and TRBJ1-6; D not resolved. The CDR3 sequence is 10 residues long. Germline CDR1 and CDR2: SNHLY and FYNNEI. Trimming took 3 bases from V and 16 from J, leaving 7 bases between them. The CDR3 loop reads CASSDSQLHF. In nucleotides, the CDR3 is TGTGCCAGCAGTGACAGCCAACTCCACTTT.

The chain is built from TRBV24-1 and TRBJ1-2; 11 bases are shared with TRBD1. Germline V CDR1 and CDR2: KGHDR, SFDVKD. This CDR3 contains 16 residues. J gave up 0 bases and V 9 bases, and 8 bases lay outside the gene matches. The chain's CDR3 is CATLRDRGAANYGYTF. As DNA, the CDR3 is TGTGCCACCTTACGGGACAGGGGGGCAGCTAACTATGGCTACACCTTC.

The genes are TRBV20-1 and TRBJ2-7; TRBD1 is a possible D gene (5 bases). From germline, CDR1 is DFQATT and CDR2 SNEGSKA (reference sequence). There are 12 residues in the CDR3. V was shortened by 1 base and J by 5 bases, with 9 bases between the two germline ends. In DNA, the CDR3 is TGCAGTGCTAGAGGTCGCAGGGACGAGCAGTACTTC. This sequence encodes CSARGRRDEQYF.

This clonotype has a handful of counts. A much larger clone sits a single nucleotide away, making a read error possible. This chain's CDR3 is CASSTRDFTDMQYF. CDR3 bases: TGTGCCAGCAGCACCCGGGACTTCACAGATATGCAGTATTTT. V usage is TRBV5-5 and J usage is TRBJ2-3, with TRBD2 as a possible D gene (6 bases). CDR3 length equals 14 residues. The germline gives CDR1 SGHKS, CDR2 YYEKEE (reference sequence).

This clonotype occurred many times. The chain employs TRBV11-1 and TRBJ2-7; 12 nucleotides align to TRBD2. Germline lookup yields CDR1 SGHAT and CDR2 FQDESV (reference sequence). The CDR3 spans 14 residues. V was clipped by 6 bases and J by 2 bases; unmatched bases: 2. The CDR3 bases are TGTGCCAGCAGTAGACTAGCGGGAGCCTACGAGCAGTACTTC. Translation gives CASSRLAGAYEQYF.

The rearrangement uses TRBV28 and TRBJ1-1; maybe TRBD1 (5 bases). Deletions cut 6 bases from V and 5 bases from J, with 10 bases between. Germline loops: CDR1 MDHEN, CDR2 SYDVKM. The CDR3 totals 12 residues. This chain's CDR3 is CASRGVGTEAFF. CDR3 nucleotide sequence: TGTGCCAGCAGGGGGGTTGGAACTGAAGCTTTCTTT.

This clonotype came up many times. The V and J genes are TRBV19 and TRBJ2-1; D is uncertain. CDR3 length: 18 residues. Germline V gene sequence: CDR1 LNHDA, CDR2 SQIVND (reference sequence). The germline V and J ends were trimmed by 2 bases and 0 bases, with 17 bases remaining between them. CDR3 sequence reads: CASSIIPYSTRSYNEQFF. As DNA, the CDR3 is TGTGCCAGTAGTATAATCCCTTATAGCACTCGCTCCTACAATGAGCAGTTCTTC.

Many counts were recorded for this clonotype. The chain uses TRBV6-4 and TRBJ2-2; D is possibly TRBD2 (5 bases). V gave up 3 bases and J gave up 6 bases, with 11 bases separating them. The CDR3 spans 14 residues. From germline, CDR1 is MRHNA and CDR2 SNTAGT. This CDR3 is CASSESEEAGELFF. As DNA, the CDR3 is TGTGCCAGCAGTGAGAGTGAGGAGGCCGGGGAGCTGTTTTTT.

J is TRBJ2-3 and V is TRBV20-1, with 9 positions matching TRBD1. V dropped 1 base and J dropped 3; count of bases not matched to a gene: 11. CDR1 and CDR2 (germline): DFQATT, SNEGSKA (reference sequence). This CDR3 has 17 residues. This chain's CDR3 is CSARASPGQGATDTQYF. The DNA for the CDR3 is TGCAGTGCTAGAGCCTCCCCGGGACAGGGTGCGACAGATACGCAGTATTTT.

The chain couples TRBV15 to TRBJ2-6, with 8 bases that match TRBD1. Unmatched junction bases numbered 8, after V lost 1 base and J lost 0 bases. CDR3 length equals 19 residues. Germline V gives CDR1 LNHNV, CDR2 YYDKDF (reference sequence). CDR3 bases: TGTGCCACCAGCAGAGCTACCGGGACAGGAAGCTCTGGGGCCAACGTCCTGACTTTC. Protein product: CATSRATGTGSSGANVLTF.

The rearrangement links TRBV9 to TRBJ1-2; the D is unclear. Trimming took 5 bases from V and 12 from J, leaving 17 bases between them. CDR1 and CDR2 (germline): SGDLS, YYNGEE. The length of the CDR3 is 12 residues. CDR3 region: CASSQTNGQDTF. CDR3 coding DNA: TGTGCCAGCAGTCAAACTAACGGTCAGGACACCTTC.

This sequence joins TRBV9 and TRBJ1-2, with 7 bases lining up with TRBD1. V shed 3 bases and J 7 bases; nucleotides not matched to a gene: 9. The CDR3 loop spans 14 amino acids. The germline V gene encodes CDR1 SGDLS and CDR2 YYNGEE. The CDR3 loop reads CASSGEGAHTGYTF. The CDR3 region has the DNA TGTGCCAGCAGCGGAGAGGGGGCTCATACTGGCTACACCTTC.

J is TRBJ1-1 and V is TRBV20-1, with a weak D call TRBD1 (6 bases). V was trimmed by 5 bases and J by 1 base, leaving 14 bases between them. The CDR3 is 14 residues long. Germline CDR1 DFQATT, CDR2 SNEGSKA (reference sequence). The CDR3, as DNA: TGCAGTGCTCAAGACCCGGACAGGAACACTGAAGCTTTCTTT. This translates into CSAQDPDRNTEAFF.

This clonotype was seen just once. The CDR3: CASSSQTFFYEQYF. The CDR3 coding sequence is TGTGCCAGCAGTTCCCAGACATTCTTCTACGAGCAGTACTTC. The rearrangement links TRBV12-3 or TRBV12-4 to TRBJ2-7; no firm D call. The V end was cut by 4 bases, the J end by 3 bases, with 13 bases between. This CDR3 region has 14 residues.

Written as DNA, the CDR3 is TGCAGTGCTAGAGTCAGCGGGGTAAGCTCCTACAATGAGCAGTTCTTC. This gives the protein CSARVSGVSSYNEQFF. The J gene is TRBJ2-1, the V gene TRBV20-1; TRBD2 matches at 7 bases. The germline V gene has CDR1 DFQATT and CDR2 SNEGSKA (reference sequence). Germline trimming cut 1 base from V and 0 bases from J; bases unmatched to any gene: 6. This CDR3 region has 16 residues.

This chain's CDR3 is CASSYSRPGTALNSPLHF. The DNA of the CDR3 is TGTGCCAGCAGTTACTCACGCCCGGGGACAGCGTTAAATTCACCCCTCCACTTT. The rearrangement joins TRBV6-6 to TRBJ1-6; 7 positions match TRBD1. V shed 0 bases and J 7 bases; nucleotides not matched to a gene: 12. The CDR3 has 18 residues. Per germline, CDR1 MNHNY and CDR2 SVGAGI (reference sequence).

This chain uses TRBV7-9 with TRBJ2-7; D not resolved. Trimming stripped 5 bases from V and 3 bases from J, with 11 bases between. CDR3 size: 13 residues. Germline values: CDR1 SEHNR, CDR2 FQNEAQ (reference sequence). CDR3 sequence: CASSPGYLYEQYF. Written as DNA, the CDR3 is TGTGCCAGCAGCCCCGGTTATCTCTACGAGCAGTACTTC.